This T cell receptor (beta chain) is from a study of blood T cells in healthy people across ages. Study-level points and caveats: The study could not conclusively compare naive and antigen-experienced cells, given its unsorted PBMCs.

Through a sample-barcoded 5' primer and a J-beta primer mix, a second PCR was run for 7 to 11 cycles. TCRdb reprocessed the 5' RACE reads with MiXCR, giving one entry per CDR3 protein. Of fewer than 650,000 distinct CDR3 sequences listed, roughly a quarter are singletons. CDR3 length: 15 amino acids. V dropped 8 bases and J dropped 1 base, with 20 bases sitting between them. From germline, CDR1 is SQVTM and CDR2 ANQGSEA. The sample holds a few counts of this clonotype. What it binds is not known. This sample also belongs to another study, concerning T cells of mothers and their children. As that report states: A few healthy Caucasian mothers served as donors, and their six children did as well.

The sequence was obtained from a boy between 2 and 10 years old in good health. The J gene is TRBJ2-5, the V gene TRBV29-1, with D tentatively TRBD1 or TRBD2 (5 bases each). Sequencing input: blood. CDR3 nucleotide sequence: TGCAGCTCCGAGGGGACGGATAATACCCAAGAGACCCAGTACTTC. Protein sequence: CSSEGTDNTQETQYF.